The following is a TCR beta chain sequence with its context. This clonotype was detected only a few times. The antigen it binds to is not known. No per-base quality is available; no much larger clone lies one base away. These data belong to a study of identical twins (dated by TCRdb to about 2016). About the investigation overall: TCR alpha and beta repertoires from monozygotic twins, unrelated adults of various ages and cord blood were deep-sequenced to test whether fetal clonotypes persist. To rule out contamination, replicate twin experiments were performed at different times with different library preparation protocols.

The CDR3 sequence holds 19 residues, the cysteine and phenylalanine included. Only the CDR3 DNA is retained, 57 bases long and in frame from the first base. The junction shows trimming of 1 base on V and 0 bases on J, and the gene matches do not reach 7 bases of it. The germline V gene encodes CDR1 MNHEY and CDR2 SVGAGI. Only healthy Caucasian donors were included. Three unrelated non-twin adults were additionally sequenced: a male aged 18 to 30, a male aged 50 to 59 and a female aged 50 to 59. Miltenyi CD45RO+ enrichment and human naive T-cell isolation kits were used to isolate memory (CD45RO+) and naive T cells from PBMC. Beyond this particular receptor, the publication reports: Compared with coincidental sharing between unrelated individuals, out-of-frame TCR alpha sequences shared between twins showed an excess of sequences with low generation probability. Invariant T cells such as MAIT and iNKT could partly confound zero-insertion analyses, although diverse VJ usage argued against such confounding for most clonotypes. Out-of-frame TCR alpha sharing in monozygotic twins was systematically underestimated by recombination models, whereas sharing between unrelated individuals was in agreement with the recombination models. Because the same donors could not be followed over many years, the conclusions depended on cross-sectional statistical analysis. In beta out-of-frame sequences, excess twin sharing was weaker, because having fewer shared sequences lowered the signal-to-noise ratio. Abundant cord blood beta clonotypes had fewer insertions, young adult naive repertoires showed a similar but weaker trend, and memory repertoires showed no such trend.

Library preparation employed 5' RACE. Data came from an Illumina HiSeq 2000. Template switching added a universal primer binding site, and the final cDNA carried a unique molecular identifier that allowed TCR cDNA molecules to be counted accurately. Specific primers in the conserved constant-segment region were used to synthesize first-strand cDNA for the TCR alpha and beta chains. To control for contamination, every cDNA library carried two barcodes: a SMART-Mk sample barcode plus Illumina barcodes. TruSeq adapter sequences and Illumina sample barcodes were added in two successive PCR steps. The Illumina HiSeq platform was used with custom primers to sequence TCR alpha and beta cDNA libraries. The published analysis was carried out like this. MiGEC was used to process raw reads and extract unique molecular identifiers, and MiXCR was used to find CDR3 positions. For each individual, recombination models were inferred using an EM algorithm with the repgenHMM and IGoR tools. The tcR package in R was used for shared clonotype analysis, with sharing normalized by the product of cloneset sizes. To study raw recombination free of thymic and clonal selection effects, out-of-frame nonproductive sequences were analyzed. The public reads were run again by TCRdb, first through fastp at Q25 and then through MiXCR, and only productive beta chains were kept. One record per CDR3 amino acid sequence lists the most common genes and DNA. The V and J calls here are based on TCRdb, not the publication. This sample gives approximately 700,000 distinct CDR3 sequences in total; 5.5% to 6.5% of them show up just once. The top ten clonotypes cover around 1.9% of the sample.

The sample was naive T cells sorted from blood. In the paper's terms, the cell subset or site label means: cells isolated with a human naive T-cell isolation kit. The sequence came from a man between 18 and 29 years old in good health. The chain couples TRBV6-5 to TRBJ2-6; TRBD1 lines up with 9 middle nucleotides. The sequenced DNA is TGTGCCAGCAGTTACTGGGACGGACAGGGGTACTCTGGGGCCAACGTCCTGACTTTC. Its amino acids are CASSYWDGQGYSGANVLTF.